This T cell receptor beta chain is drawn from a study of blood T cell repertoires in COVID-19. About the research overall: Whether acute or convalescent, the COVID-19 samples came from the United States, Italy and Spain. Sources were T cells, B-cell-depleted T cells, or PBMCs; the material itself was cDNA or gDNA.

As processed by the authors: It was from reference gene primer amplification that nucleated cell counts were estimated. Sequencing used immunoSEQ multiplex PCR; TCRdb keeps in-frame clones, though not all of them. V and J calls and clone size are given by that table; D and trimming were obtained from the DNA. The sample lists roughly 160,000 clones; around 83% were seen once. The germline V gene encodes CDR1 GTSNPN and CDR2 SVGIG (reference sequence). CDR3 size: 13 residues. J lost 8 bases, V lost 3 bases, and 7 bases had no gene match. This TCR was recovered from a man aged 40-49 years with acute or convalescent COVID-19. The gene calls are TRBV30 and TRBJ2-4; TRBD2 aligns across 7 bases. The specimen was peripheral blood. CDR3 region: CAWRKLAMDIQYF. DNA of the CDR3: TGTGCCTGGAGAAAACTAGCGATGGACATTCAGTACTTC. The complete variable domain, with remaining parts taken from reference TRBV30 and TRBJ2-4, reads SQTIHQWPATLVQPVGSPLSLECTVEGTSNPNLYWYRQAAGRGLQLLFYSVGIGQISSEVPQNLSASRPQDRQFILSSKKLLLSDSGFYLCAWRKLAMDIQYFGAGTRLSVL.